These 8 T cell receptor beta chains were all obtained from the same sample, sequenced in a study of CD8 T cells in Susac syndrome. A quantity of roughly 0.5 to 1 ug RNA underwent reverse transcription using random hexamers. TCRdb reanalysed the immunoSEQ multiplex PCR reads using MiXCR and keeps one entry per CDR3 protein. The table shows hundreds of thousands of distinct CDR3 sequences, with approximately 89% occurring only once. The material sequenced was CD8+ T cells from PBMCs. The receptor source for this set is a human donor with multiple sclerosis.

The genes are TRBV6-5 and TRBJ1-1; D is ambiguous. Germline CDR1 reads MNHEY; CDR2 reads SVGAGI. The ends were cut back, 5 bases at V and 1 base at J, with 14 bases in the middle. The CDR3 runs 15 residues. The CDR3 DNA reads as TGTGCCAGCAGTCCTAACTGGGGAGGGAACACTGAAGCTTTCTTT. Its protein product is CASSPNWGGNTEAFF.

As to this clonotype: One end of the junction varies from germline; a read error may be responsible. The V call is TRBV6-2 or TRBV6-3, the J call TRBJ2-2, with D unresolved. Germline loops: CDR1 MNHEY, CDR2 SVGEGT. This CDR3 region has 15 residues. Here the CDR3 reads CASTYGYQNTGELFF. The CDR3 nucleotides are TGTGCCAGCACTTACGGGTACCAGAACACCGGGGAGCTGTTTTTT.

The chain couples TRBV7-9 to TRBJ2-5; 7 bases align to TRBD1. CDR3 length: 16 amino acids. Unmatched junction bases numbered 10, after V lost 5 bases and J lost 1 base. CDR1 is SEHNR and CDR2 is FQNEAQ in the germline V gene (reference sequence). CDR3 amino acids: CASSPRQGTFQETQYF. The CDR3 bases are TGTGCCAGCAGCCCGCGACAGGGAACCTTCCAAGAGACCCAGTACTTC.

The V gene is TRBV5-1, the J gene TRBJ2-7; TRBD1 might be the D (6 bases). Trimming cost V 5 bases and J 0 bases, with 9 bases left between them. The CDR3 totals 13 residues. CDR1 and CDR2 (germline): SGHRS, YFSETQ. The CDR3 nucleotides read TGCGCCAGCAGAGCAGGGGACTCCTACGAGCAGTACTTC. Translation: CASRAGDSYEQYF. The variable domain in full, completed from reference TRBV5-1 and TRBJ2-7, reads KAGVTQTPRYLIKTRGQQVTLSCSPISGHRSVSWYQQTPGQGLQFLFEYFSETQRNKGNFPGRFSGRQFSNSRSEMNVSTLELGDSALYLCASRAGDSYEQYFGPGTRLTVT.

The V gene is TRBV27, the J gene TRBJ1-5; D not resolved. V shed 5 bases and J shed 0 bases, with 14 bases lying between them. Germline lookup yields CDR1 MNHEY and CDR2 SMNVEV (reference sequence). This CDR3 is 16 amino acids long. CDR3: CASSPSTAYSNQPQHF. The CDR3, as DNA: TGTGCCAGCAGTCCTTCGACGGCATATAGCAATCAGCCCCAGCATTTT.

The chain couples TRBV15 to TRBJ2-6; 7 nucleotides agree with TRBD1. The CDR3 extends over 18 amino acids. Trimming cost V 3 bases and J 0 bases; bases outside gene matches: 8. Germline V gene data show CDR1 as LNHNV and CDR2 as YYDKDF (reference sequence). The CDR3 protein is CATSSLQGMSSGANVLTF. The DNA of the CDR3 is TGTGCCACCAGCAGCTTACAGGGGATGAGCTCTGGGGCCAACGTCCTGACTTTC.

V and J are TRBV5-4 and TRBJ1-4; D remains ambiguous. V was clipped by 4 bases and J by 8 bases, with 15 bases between them. This CDR3 contains 14 residues. Germline CDR1 is SGHNT and CDR2 is YYREEE (reference sequence). The CDR3 spells CASSPPGEPEKLFF. The CDR3 DNA sequence: TGTGCCAGCAGCCCTCCCGGCGAACCCGAAAAACTGTTTTTT.

This clonotype was picked up a small number of times. The CDR3 here is CASSLAGRGYEQYF. The DNA of the CDR3 is TGCGCCAGCAGCCTAGCGGGGAGGGGCTACGAGCAGTACTTC. This chain uses TRBV4-1 with TRBJ2-7, with 8 bases aligning to TRBD2. Germline-derived CDR1 and CDR2 are MGHRA and YSYEKL. The trim removed 4 bases at V and 3 bases at J, leaving 5 bases unmatched. The CDR3 is made up of 14 amino acids.